The source of this T cell receptor (beta chain) is a study of OX40 agonist ivuxolimab in advanced cancers. Comment on this clone: No antigen is known for it.

Overall study findings and caveats: Both CD4+ and CD8+ T cell populations in blood had undergone clonal expansion by week 6 at 0.1 to 3.0 mg/kg.

V shed 2 bases and J shed 0 bases, with 12 bases lying between them. There are 16 residues in the CDR3. Germline CDR1 is MNHEY and CDR2 is SMNVEV (reference sequence). Data came from immunoSEQ multiplex PCR; TCRdb stores just in-frame clones and leaves some out. This sample yields approximately 30,000 clones, of which 84% are seen a single time; around 23% belongs to the top ten. Sequenced here: CD4+ or CD8+ T cells sorted from blood, sampled in a trial of the OX40 agonist ivuxolimab. The chain carries TRBV27 and TRBJ2-3, with D possibly being TRBD1 or TRBD2 (6 bases each). This TCR came from an adult with an advanced solid tumor such as melanoma, head and neck, liver or kidney cancer. The DNA of the CDR3 is TGTGCCAGCAGTTTAAAGGGGGGATTTAGCACAGATACGCAGTATTTT. Encoded protein: CASSLKGGFSTDTQYF.